The present T cell receptor (beta chain) was sequenced within a study of blood T cells in healthy people across ages. Findings and limits, study-wide: There were more naive CD4+ cells and higher diversity in long-lived donors than in aged donors.

The CDR3 has 16 amino acids. CDR1 is SGHRS and CDR2 is YFSETQ in the germline V gene. With 0 bases clipped from V and 4 bases from J, the junction kept 4 bases outside the gene matches. The sample, 9 to 10 milliliters of peripheral blood, was drawn from each donor. This clonotype has a handful of counts. The antigen remains unidentified. A second PCR, run for about 7 to 11 cycles, used a sample-barcoded 5' primer plus a J-beta primer mix. Unique molecular identifiers of 12 random nucleotides labeled each cDNA. TCRdb fed the 5' RACE reads into MiXCR, producing one record per CDR3 protein. This repertoire shows about 1,600,000 distinct CDR3 sequences, roughly 45% found once; its top ten account for 7% to 9.5%.

The chain combines TRBV5-1 with TRBJ2-1; TRBD2 aligns across 10 bases. The receptor comes from a woman aged 18 to 35 in good health. The sequenced sample consisted of blood. DNA for the CDR3: TGCGCCAGCAGCTTGGCCGGACTAGCGGAGTACAATGAGCAGTTCTTC. Translating gives CASSLAGLAEYNEQFF.